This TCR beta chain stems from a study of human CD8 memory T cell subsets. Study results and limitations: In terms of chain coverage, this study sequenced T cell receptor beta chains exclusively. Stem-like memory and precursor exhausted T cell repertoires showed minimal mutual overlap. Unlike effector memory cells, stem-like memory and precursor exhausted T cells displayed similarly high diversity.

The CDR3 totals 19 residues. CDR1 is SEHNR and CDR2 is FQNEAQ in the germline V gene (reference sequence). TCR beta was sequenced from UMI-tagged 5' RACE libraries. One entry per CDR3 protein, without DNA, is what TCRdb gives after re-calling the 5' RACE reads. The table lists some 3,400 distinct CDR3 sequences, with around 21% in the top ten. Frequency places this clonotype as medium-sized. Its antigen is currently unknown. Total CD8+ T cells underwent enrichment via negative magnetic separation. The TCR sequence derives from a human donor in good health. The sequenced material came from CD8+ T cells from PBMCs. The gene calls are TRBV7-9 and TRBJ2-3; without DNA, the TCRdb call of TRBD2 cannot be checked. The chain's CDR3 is CASSLIVLLDGRPQDTQYF. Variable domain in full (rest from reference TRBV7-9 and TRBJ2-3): DTGVSQNPRHKITKRGQNVTFRCDPISEHNRLYWYRQTLGQGPEFLTYFQNEAQLEKSRLLSDRFSAERPKGSFSTLEIQRTEQGDSAMYLCASSLIVLLDGRPQDTQYFGPGTRLTVL.